Included here is one T cell receptor (beta chain) sequence, with context. What antigen it recognizes has not been identified. It has no much larger one-base neighbor in the sample; base qualities were not kept. This specimen belongs to a study of blood T cell repertoires in COVID-19 (dated by TCRdb to about 2020). Context from the whole study: Samples covering the acute and convalescent phases of COVID-19 were provided by collaborators in the United States, Italy and Spain. The prospective study material was composed of cDNA or gDNA derived from T cells, B-cell-depleted T cells, or PBMCs. Subjects who had been exposed to COVID-19, were actively infected with it, or had recovered from it provided the deeply sampled blood TCRbeta repertoires that made up the dataset. The repertoires were released in a freely available public database meant as a resource for research on the immune response to SARS-CoV-2. Samples came from the ongoing ImmuneRACE study (first 160 participants) plus 1,254 subjects from 6 global collaborators. The sample metadata nearly always contained a de-identified subject ID, COVID-19 status, age in years and sex. Where available, HLA class I and class II types were taken from metadata supplied by the sample provider and were not determined by assay-based typing. Study-wide conclusions, independent of this receptor: The amount of clinical and demographic metadata varied by source and participant and was provided uncurated.

Inclusive of the bounding cysteine and phenylalanine, the CDR3 is 15 residues long. Only CDR3 DNA remains: 45 bases, in frame from the first base. Trimming removed 4 bases from V and 1 base from J; the gene matches leave 5 bases unexplained. The germline V gene gives CDR1 as SGHRS and CDR2 as YFSETQ. TCRbeta CDR3 regions were amplified from genomic DNA by means of the immunoSEQ Assay, a bias-controlled multiplex PCR. In the paper's pipeline: The number of nucleated cells in each sample was estimated from the amplification of reference gene primers within the assay. To quantify the absolute abundance of each unique TCRbeta CDR3 rearrangement, sequence reads were collapsed and filtered. Productive Simpson clonality was computed per sample as the square root of Simpson's diversity index over productive rearrangements. TCRdb provides this immuneACCESS table in a form limited to in-frame rearrangements. Some clones are lacking; in checked studies, under half of them reflect an unresolved V gene, and why the rest are absent is not known. The V and J calls and clone size come from that table; D and trimming were worked out from the DNA. Recorded for this sample are approximately 140,000 clones; 75% to 90% of them occurred a single time. Of the sample, over 3.5% is held by the ten largest clones.

Whole blood was collected in K2EDTA tubes by collaborating institutions according to the institutions' own protocols. For TCRbeta analysis, collaborators shipped samples as frozen whole blood, isolated PBMCs, or DNA extracted from either of those sample types. Sequences were obtained from peripheral blood. The chain links TRBV5-1 with TRBJ1-5; TRBD1 fits 7 bases in the junction. The receptor was isolated from an older woman with active or convalescent COVID-19. The sequenced DNA is TGCGCCAGCAGCGCGACAGGGCACAGCAATCAGCCCCAGCATTTT. This codes for CASSATGHSNQPQHF.